The sequence of this TCR beta chain was determined in a study of molecular identifiers for immune sequencing clone quantification. About this clonotype: A much larger clone is a single base away; this may be a read error. This CDR3 is missing its conserved last phenylalanine or tryptophan, likely due to a read error.

TCRdb processed the PCR reads anew with MiXCR; each CDR3 protein has one entry. Of a few hundred thousand distinct CDR3 sequences listed, under 25% are singletons. The sorting of naive CD8 T cells used the CD8+CD4-CCR7+CD45RA+ phenotype. The clonotype comes from a human donor in good health. Some libraries in this study had Jurkat cell RNA spiked in. The sample taken for sequencing was naive CD8+ T cells from blood, with Jurkat cell RNA spiked in. Described subset: FACS-sorted CD8+CD4-CCR7+CD45RA+ naive T cells.

The CDR3 DNA sequence: TGTGCCAGCAGCCCGGACGGTCTGAACACTGAAGCTTTCTAT. Translated, it gives CASSPDGLNTEAFY. The chain has TRBV12-3 or TRBV12-4 and TRBJ1-1; the D is unclear. V was trimmed by 6 bases and J by 0 bases, leaving 11 bases between them. The CDR3 contains 14 residues.